This TCR beta chain was recovered during a study of T cells in women clearing cervical HPV infection. Study summary: Case blood was drawn when the lesion was first found; control blood after infection became undetectable. Study-wide results and limits: Effector/memory and HPV-specific T cells were not isolated, and association timing is unknown. Repertoire richness, not evenness, was significantly elevated in CIN3+ cases versus controls.

All donors had a single incident cervical HPV16 infection, not prevalent. A note on this clone: The antigen remains undetermined.

The data were produced by immunoSEQ multiplex PCR, yet TCRdb's version contains in-frame clones alone and is incomplete. The sample features some 46,000 clones, with approximately 34% in its top ten. Material for sequencing was blood buffy coat. The receptor was isolated from a woman aged 18 to 75 with a cervical HPV16 infection that either progressed to CIN3+ or cleared (not recorded which).

The CDR3 is CASSTGVTARSGNTIYF. CDR3 bases read: TGCGCCAGCAGCACGGGGGTAACAGCCCGCTCTGGAAACACC. This chain connects TRBV5-1 to TRBJ1-3, with D tentatively TRBD1 (5 bases). The observed sequence ends 3 residues before the CDR3 terminus, with the missing tail filled in from the germline J gene. In germline, CDR1 is SGHRS, CDR2 YFSETQ. The CDR3 has 17 residues. The V end lost 4 bases, the J end lost 0 bases, and 17 bases lay between the germline ends.